The text below deals with one T cell receptor beta chain. Its antigen is as yet unknown. Only in-frame clones appear in the TCRdb table, and some are missing; sequencing was by immunoSEQ multiplex PCR. This sample has about 350,000 clones, with around nine tenths found just once. The source of the sample is a study of Ad26.COV2.S vaccination and SARS-CoV-2 variants. Overall study context: Donor got 5x10^10 or 1x10^11 viral particles of Ad26.COV2.S. Points from the study as a whole: The TCR-based breadth and depth measures might underestimate overall T cell responses.

V lost 2 bases to trimming and J lost 1 base; unmatched junction nucleotides: 4. Germline assignment: CDR1 LNHDA and CDR2 SQIVND (reference sequence). This CDR3 has 16 amino acids. The treatment was: some 20 received Ad26.COV2.S at low or high dose, single or two shots; a few received placebo; per-sample allocation not given. Day 63 after the first vaccine or placebo injection was the time point for sampling. The source was peripheral blood, collected in a trial of Ad26.COV2.S vaccine versus placebo. The V gene is TRBV19, the J gene TRBJ2-1; 8 bases map to TRBD1. The sequence derives from a person aged 18-65 years who received the Ad26.COV2.S COVID-19 vaccine or a placebo. The CDR3 bases are TGTGCCAGTAGTATACGGACAGGGAATTCCTACAATGAGCAGTTCTTC. Protein product: CASSIRTGNSYNEQFF.